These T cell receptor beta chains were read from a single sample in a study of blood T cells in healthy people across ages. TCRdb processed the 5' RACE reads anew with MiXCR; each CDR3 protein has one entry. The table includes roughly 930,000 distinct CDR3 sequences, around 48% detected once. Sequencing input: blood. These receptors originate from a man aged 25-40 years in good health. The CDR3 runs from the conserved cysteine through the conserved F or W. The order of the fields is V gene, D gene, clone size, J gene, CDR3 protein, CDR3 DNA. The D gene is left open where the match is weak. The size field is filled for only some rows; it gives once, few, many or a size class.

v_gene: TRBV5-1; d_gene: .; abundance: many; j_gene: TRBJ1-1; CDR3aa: CACQIPEGTEAFF; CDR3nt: TGCGCCTGTCAAATCCCGGAAGGGACTGAAGCTTTCTTT
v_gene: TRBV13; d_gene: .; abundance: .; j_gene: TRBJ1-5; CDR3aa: CASSDREQGGVGQPQHF; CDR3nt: TGTGCCAGCAGCGATCGCGAACAGGGAGGAGTGGGTCAGCCCCAGCATTTT
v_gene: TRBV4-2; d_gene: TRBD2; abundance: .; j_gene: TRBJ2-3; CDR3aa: CASSQVPSGGDTQYF; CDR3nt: TGTGCCAGCAGCCAAGTTCCTAGCGGGGGAGATACGCAGTATTTT
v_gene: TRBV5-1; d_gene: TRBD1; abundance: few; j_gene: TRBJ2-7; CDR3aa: CASSLASGDRAYEQYF; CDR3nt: TGCGCCAGCAGCTTGGCAAGTGGGGACAGAGCCTACGAGCAGTACTTC
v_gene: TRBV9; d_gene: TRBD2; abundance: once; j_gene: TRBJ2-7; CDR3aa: CASSVASGGTYEQYF; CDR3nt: TGTGCCAGCAGCGTAGCTAGCGGGGGGACCTACGAGCAGTACTTC
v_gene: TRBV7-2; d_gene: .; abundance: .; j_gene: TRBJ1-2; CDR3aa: CASSSHPTAAGGYTF; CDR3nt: TGTGCCAGCAGTTCACACCCGACAGCCGCGGGTGGCTACACCTTC
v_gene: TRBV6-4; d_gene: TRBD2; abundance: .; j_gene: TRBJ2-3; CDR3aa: CASHPNPGAGADTQYF; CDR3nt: TGTGCCAGCCATCCCAACCCTGGGGCGGGGGCAGATACGCAGTATTTT
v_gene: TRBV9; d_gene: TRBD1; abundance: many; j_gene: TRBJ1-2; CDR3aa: CASSQERDREHGYTF; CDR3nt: TGTGCCAGCAGCCAAGAACGGGACAGGGAGCATGGCTACACCTTC
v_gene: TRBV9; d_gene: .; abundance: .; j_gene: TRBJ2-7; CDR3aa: CASSVGVVPYEQYF; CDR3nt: TGTGCCAGCAGCGTAGGTGTGGTCCCCTACGAGCAGTACTTC
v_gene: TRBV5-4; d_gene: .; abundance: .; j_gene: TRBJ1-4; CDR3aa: CASSFNREYDEKLFF; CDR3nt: TGTGCCAGCAGCTTTAACAGGGAGTATGATGAAAAACTGTTTTTT